This TCR beta chain was identified during a study of T-cell reconstitution after alpha-beta-depleted transplantation in children. Study conclusions and caveats: T-cell numbers and diversity, one year after transplant, stemmed largely from T cells that were newly produced. At day 60, the high TCRbeta diversity found in some patients originated from recipient T cells and thymic progenitors that had survived. Reportedly, roughly two months post-transplant, alpha-beta T cells arose from several hundred expanded graft clones.

This clonotype was recorded many times. Antigen unknown. The CDR3 sequence is 13 residues long. Germline V gene data show CDR1 as MNHEY and CDR2 as SMNVEV (reference sequence). V lost 4 bases and J 14 bases, leaving 17 bases between the germline ends. Molecular barcoding with unique molecular identifiers was used for the TCRbeta library. Using its own MiXCR run on the PCR reads, TCRdb lists one record per CDR3 protein. The table lists approximately 490,000 distinct CDR3 sequences, about 11% of them singletons. This sequence joins TRBV27 and TRBJ1-4; unclear D gene. Sequencing used PBMCs, obtained before TCRalphabeta/CD19-depleted stem cell transplant. The sequence was collected from a child aged 2-15 years with inherited bone marrow failure, due to receive a stem cell transplant. CDR3 sequence: CASSWGGAGPLFF. In nucleotides, the CDR3 is TGTGCCAGCAGTTGGGGTGGCGCAGGTCCCCTGTTTTTT.